This T cell receptor beta chain appears in the sequencing data of a study of cytomegalovirus exposure and HLA in healthy donors. Study results and limitations: The investigators catalogued 160 or so TCR beta chains as cytomegalovirus-associated. Common viral pathogens seemed to be connected with several of the most significant clusters, according to a later analysis. Later work found most CMV-associated TCR beta chains apparently HLA-restricted. Immune exposure information available was restricted to CMV serostatus.

Amplification used 60 Vbeta primers and 13 Jbeta primers. TCRdb's copy holds only in-frame clones and misses some; the assay was immunoSEQ multiplex PCR. The table records around 150,000 clones, around 76% of them present only once. This CDR3 region has 13 residues. CDR1 is SGHTA, CDR2 FQGNSA, per germline. V was shortened by 3 bases and J by 5 bases, with 7 bases between the two germline ends. On this clone: The antigen remains undetermined.

This sequence joins TRBV7-2 and TRBJ2-2; a possible D gene is TRBD1 (5 bases). The sequence derives from a male donor in good health and CMV-seronegative. The material sequenced was PBMCs. CDR3 loop: CASSLGPTGELFF. The DNA of the CDR3 is TGTGCCAGCAGCTTGGGGCCTACCGGGGAGCTGTTTTTT.